This T cell receptor (beta chain) derives from a study of graft-versus-host responses after intestinal transplantation (dated by TCRdb to 2020 to 2023). At the level of the whole study: The transplants that recipients got were multivisceral, liver-intestinal, or isolated intestinal. Anti-thymocyte globulin induction was given to all recipients, followed by maintenance tacrolimus and steroids for roughly 3 years. Instead of going to the commercial service, samples from a few later patients were sequenced in-house on an Illumina MiSeq and processed with MiXCR. Bulk TCR-beta CDR3 sequencing was used to track graft-versus-host and host-versus-graft alloreactive T cell clones in the graft, circulation and bone marrow after intestinal transplantation. To identify alloreactive clones, pre-transplant mixed lymphocyte reaction products were sequenced and compared with unstimulated pre-transplant donor and recipient T cells. A peak of at least 4% donor T cells among recipient peripheral blood mononuclear cells was the definition used for donor T cell macrochimerism. A cohort of approximately 24 intestinal transplant recipients, including one retransplant, was enrolled, and 3 patients lacking pretransplant specimens were excluded. What the work shows at the level of the full study, not this receptor alone: GvH clones turned up in recipient bone marrow, with some appearing earlier in ileal mucosa or blood, a pattern consistent with an intestinal mucosal origin. Conclusions were limited by the relatively low number and heterogeneity of intestinal transplant patients. In patients with donor T cell macrochimerism, the allografts had high GvH to HvG T cell clonal ratios. Early after transplant, peak levels of circulating GvH clones were associated with declines in HvG clones.

The library came from the immunoSEQ multiplex PCR assay. For most patients, genomic DNA was isolated with the Qiagen DNeasy Blood and Tissue Kit and sent frozen to Adaptive Biotechnologies for TCR sequencing. High-throughput TCR-beta CDR3 sequencing of genomic DNA from most patients was performed by Adaptive Biotechnologies. For the original study's pipeline: TCR sequencing data for around 20 patients were retrieved from Adaptive's ImmunoSEQ software; three other patients were processed with MiXCR and VDJtools. CD4 versus CD8 sorting errors were corrected by removing sequences found in both subsets at a frequency ratio below 5:1. Because the origin of CDR3 nucleotide sequences shared between donor and recipient could not be assigned, those sequences were removed. Alloreactive clones required at least 2-fold expansion over unstimulated cells and minimum CFSE-low frequency of 0.002% (template counts) or 0.001% (read counts). Clones detected in sequenced pre-transplant spleen, lymph node, or MLR CFSE-low populations of the donor or recipient were defined as mappable. The cumulative frequency of alloreactive clones was calculated as a percentage of all sequences, weighted by copy number. TCRdb limited this immuneACCESS table to in-frame rearrangements with V and J called. A share of clones is missing; checked studies link under half to unresolved V genes, and the rest is unexplained. The D gene and trimming were derived from the DNA, and the V and J assignments and clone size from that table. The sample table shows about 59,000 clones, and 94% are seen once. Clones ranked in the top ten supply around 0.4% of the sample.

The sample's time point label is to be understood as: cells obtained before transplantation from donor or recipient. CD3+CD4+ and CD3+CD8+ populations were FACS-sorted from unstimulated pre-transplant donor and recipient cells taken from spleen or lymph nodes. In this sample, this clone turned up a few times. Its antigen is currently not known. Base qualities are not at hand, and no much larger clone is one base apart. V and J are truncated by 0 bases and 4 bases respectively, leaving an intervening sequence of 10 bases. Its CDR3 holds 14 amino acids, cysteine through phenylalanine. Solely the CDR3 DNA is kept, with 42 bases framed from the first base. The germline V gene (reference sequence) supplies CDR1 SGHNT and CDR2 YYREEE.

The TCR was taken from a human donor who was the organ donor for an intestinal transplant. The chain is encoded by TRBV5-4 joined to TRBJ2-5; the D gene is possibly TRBD2, with 6 bases matching. Sequenced material: unstimulated CD4+ T cells sorted from spleen or lymph node cells, taken before transplant. The DNA sequence is as follows: TGTGCCAGCAGCTTGGAGGTAGCGGTAGAGACCCAGTACTTC. This is translated as CASSLEVAVETQYF.